Presented here are 10 T cell receptor beta chains from one specimen sequenced in a study of OX40 agonist ivuxolimab in advanced cancers. Library generation was performed with the immunoSEQ multiplex PCR assay. The source is immuneACCESS, and TCRdb retained only in-frame sequences with V and J called. Part of the clones is not carried over; for the studies checked, unresolved V genes explain less than half of this, and the remainder is unexplained. The sample records around 15,000 clones, about four fifths of which are singletons. The leading ten clones occupy under 2.5% of the sample. Sequencing used CD4+ or CD8+ T cells sorted from blood, obtained in a trial of the OX40 agonist ivuxolimab. The receptors were sampled from an adult with an advanced solid tumor such as melanoma, head and neck, liver or kidney cancer.

This rearrangement joins TRBV6-5 to TRBJ2-7; possibly TRBD1 for D (6 bases). V was cut by 6 bases and J by 0 bases, with 12 bases left in between. This CDR3 has 14 amino acids. Germline V gives CDR1 MNHEY, CDR2 SVGAGI. CDR3 sequence: CASSRNRDSYEQYF. DNA of the CDR3: TGTGCCAGCAGCCGAAACAGGGACTCCTACGAGCAGTACTTC.

The V call is TRBV28, the J call TRBJ2-7; D call uncertain. CDR3 length: 13 amino acids. The V gene lost 3 bases and the J gene lost 2 bases, with 8 bases spanning the gap. Germline assignment: CDR1 MDHEN and CDR2 SYDVKM. The CDR3 loop reads CASSFTEPYEQYF. The CDR3 DNA follows: TGTGCCAGCAGTTTTACAGAGCCCTACGAGCAGTACTTC.

The chain uses TRBV25-1 and TRBJ1-5; tentatively, D is TRBD1 (5 bases). Trimming took 5 bases from V and 3 from J, leaving 11 bases between them. This CDR3 has 14 residues. CDR1 and CDR2 (germline): MGHDK, SYGVNS. In nucleotides, the CDR3 is TGTGCCAGCAGTCACCAGGGATACAATCAGCCCCAGCATTTT. Protein product: CASSHQGYNQPQHF.

The gene calls are TRBV5-4 and TRBJ1-5; D not resolved. The V gene lost 0 bases and the J gene lost 3 bases, with 10 bases spanning the gap. CDR1 and CDR2 (germline): SGHNT, YYREEE (reference sequence). The length of the CDR3 is 15 residues. The CDR3 spells CASSLGTSNNQPQHF. In nucleotides, the CDR3 is TGTGCCAGCAGCTTGGGCACTAGCAACAATCAGCCCCAGCATTTT.

The genes are TRBV2 and TRBJ2-3; 7 bases match TRBD2. The CDR3 contains 15 residues. J gave up 6 bases and V 3 bases, and 9 bases lay outside the gene matches. Germline V gene sequence: CDR1 SNHLY, CDR2 FYNNEI. CDR3 residues: CASSDAGATSDTQYF. The CDR3 DNA reads as TGTGCCAGCAGTGATGCGGGAGCGACGTCTGATACGCAGTATTTT. Full variable domain (remainder filled in from reference TRBV2 and TRBJ2-3): EPEVTQTPSHQVTQMGQEVILRCVPISNHLYFYWYRQILGQKVEFLVSFYNNEISEKSEIFDDQFSVERPDGSNFTLKIRSTKLEDSAMYFCASSDAGATSDTQYFGPGTRLTVL.

The V and J genes are TRBV11-2 and TRBJ2-3; D is uncertain. Germline V gene data show CDR1 as SGHAT and CDR2 as FQNNGV. The CDR3 contains 12 residues. Trimming cost V 5 bases and J 6 bases, with 9 bases left between them. The DNA of the CDR3 is TGTGCCAGCAGCCCAGACCGCGATACGCAGTATTTT. Its translation: CASSPDRDTQYF.

The rearrangement joins TRBV9 to TRBJ2-4, with 8 bases lining up with TRBD2. The CDR3 totals 16 residues. Trimming took 0 bases from V and 2 from J; bases not matched to a gene: 4. Germline V gene lookup returns CDR1 SGDLS and CDR2 YYNGEE. CDR3 residues: CASSVDSGSSKNIQYF. The CDR3 DNA is TGTGCCAGCAGCGTAGACAGCGGGAGCTCCAAAAACATTCAGTACTTC.

This clone was observed a single time. The chain is built from TRBV6-1 and TRBJ1-3, with 8 nucleotides matching TRBD1. This CDR3 is 14 amino acids long. The V segment lost 3 bases and the J segment 4 bases; nucleotides outside the gene matches: 2. Germline values: CDR1 MNHNS, CDR2 SASEGT. CDR3 nucleotide sequence: TGTGCCAGCAGTGACAGGGGGCGCGGAAACACCATATATTTT. It yields the protein CASSDRGRGNTIYF.

The chain carries TRBV5-1 and TRBJ1-2; unclear D gene. Trimming left V 5 bases short and J 1 base short, with 21 bases between. This CDR3 has 17 residues. The germline V gene encodes CDR1 SGHRS and CDR2 YFSETQ. CDR3 in DNA: TGCGCCAGCAGGGTGGATCCTACCCCCGGTTTTAACTATGGCTACACCTTC. Translated, it gives CASRVDPTPGFNYGYTF. The full variable domain, rest sourced from reference TRBV5-1 and TRBJ1-2, is KAGVTQTPRYLIKTRGQQVTLSCSPISGHRSVSWYQQTPGQGLQFLFEYFSETQRNKGNFPGRFSGRQFSNSRSEMNVSTLELGDSALYLCASRVDPTPGFNYGYTFGSGTRLTVV.

The chain is built from TRBV5-4 and TRBJ2-4; the match to TRBD1 covers 9 bases. The CDR3 runs 14 residues. In germline, CDR1 is SGHNT, CDR2 YYREEE (reference sequence). Trimming at V came to 5 bases and at J to 6 bases, leaving 6 bases not matched to a gene. CDR3 amino acids: CASSHTTGGNIQYF. The CDR3 DNA is TGTGCCAGCAGTCATACGACAGGGGGAAACATTCAGTACTTC.